These 8 T cell receptor beta chains came from one sample sequenced in a study of blood T cells in healthy people across ages. PCR was performed a second time for about 7 to 11 cycles using a sample-barcoded 5' primer and a J-beta primer mix. TCRdb processed the 5' RACE reads anew with MiXCR; each CDR3 protein has one entry. This sample has 650,000 to 800,000 distinct CDR3 sequences, with under 55% found just once. Sequencing used blood. Receptors were obtained from a man aged 60-69 years in good health.

Concerning this clonotype: One end of the junction is discordant with germline, which a read error may explain. The rearrangement links TRBV25-1 to TRBJ2-4; 7 nucleotides line up with TRBD2. The germline V gene encodes CDR1 MGHDK and CDR2 SYGVNS. The CDR3 has 15 amino acids. Written as DNA, the CDR3 is TGTGCCAGCAGTGAGAGCGGGGCAGCCAAAACCATTCAGTACTTC. It yields the protein CASSESGAAKTIQYF.

The CDR3 sequence is CASSYSKGQGGYNEQFF. The CDR3 region has the DNA TGTGCCAGCAGTTACTCGAAGGGACAGGGGGGCTACAATGAGCAGTTCTTC. The chain couples TRBV6-5 to TRBJ2-1, with TRBD1 identical over 11 bases. In germline, CDR1 is MNHEY, CDR2 SVGAGI. Trimming cost V 0 bases and J 3 bases; bases outside gene matches: 4. The CDR3 runs to 17 residues.

This chain joins TRBV7-9 and TRBJ2-5; weak D call: TRBD2 (5 bases). The V end was cut by 8 bases, the J end by 4 bases, with 8 bases between. There are 11 residues in the CDR3. The germline CDR1 and CDR2 sequences are SEHNR and FQNEAQ (reference sequence). The CDR3: CASVLAETQYF. As DNA, the CDR3 is TGTGCCAGCGTCCTAGCAGAGACCCAGTACTTC.

The chain combines TRBV5-1 with TRBJ1-2, with D possibly matching TRBD1 (5 bases). V lost 6 bases and J lost 3, with 15 bases in between. Germline CDR1 and CDR2: SGHRS and YFSETQ. The CDR3 spans 14 residues. CDR3 nucleotide sequence: TGCGCCAGCACCCGGACACCCGCGGACTATGGCTACACCTTC. It encodes CASTRTPADYGYTF. The complete variable domain, with remaining parts taken from reference TRBV5-1 and TRBJ1-2, reads KAGVTQTPRYLIKTRGQQVTLSCSPISGHRSVSWYQQTPGQGLQFLFEYFSETQRNKGNFPGRFSGRQFSNSRSEMNVSTLELGDSALYLCASTRTPADYGYTFGSGTRLTVV.

The rearrangement links TRBV7-3 to TRBJ2-6, with 9 bases matching TRBD1. The ends lost 2 bases at V and 0 bases at J; junction bases unmatched: 5. Germline loops: CDR1 SGHTA, CDR2 FQGTGA. The CDR3 is 18 amino acids. CDR3 sequence: CASSLASGQGSGANVLTF. CDR3 sequence (DNA): TGTGCCAGCAGCTTAGCTTCGGGACAGGGCTCTGGGGCCAACGTCCTGACTTTC. Full variable domain (remainder filled in from reference TRBV7-3 and TRBJ2-6): GAGVSQTPSNKVTEKGKYVELRCDPISGHTALYWYRQSLGQGPEFLIYFQGTGAADDSGLPNDRFFAVRPEGSVSTLKIQRTERGDSAVYLCASSLASGQGSGANVLTFGAGSRLTVL.

This CDR3 reads CASSQVWVGTDTQYF. The DNA of the CDR3 is TGCGCCAGCAGCCAAGTTTGGGTTGGGACAGATACGCAGTATTTT. This chain uses TRBV4-1 with TRBJ2-3; D unresolved. Germline V gene data show CDR1 as MGHRA and CDR2 as YSYEKL. This CDR3 contains 15 residues. The V end lost 1 base, the J end lost 3 bases, and 11 bases lay between the germline ends.

The chain links TRBV5-1 to TRBJ1-3; D might be TRBD1 (6 bases). Germline CDR1 SGHRS, CDR2 YFSETQ. V was trimmed by 1 base and J by 3 bases, leaving 8 bases between them. CDR3 length: 14 residues. The CDR3 bases are TGCGCCAGCAGCTTGTCAGGGGATGGAAACACCATATATTTT. Translated, it gives CASSLSGDGNTIYF.

The rearrangement links TRBV11-2 to TRBJ2-7, with 9 bases that match TRBD2. With V trimmed by 1 base and J by 3 bases, 10 bases remained unmatched. Germline values: CDR1 SGHAT, CDR2 FQNNGV. The CDR3 length is 17 residues. The CDR3 nucleotides are TGTGCCAGCAGCTTAGTAGGTGGGTCTAGCGGGGTCTACGAGCAGTACTTC. Translation: CASSLVGGSSGVYEQYF.